A single sample is the source of the 30 T cell receptor beta chains below, sequenced in a study of T cell responses to AZD1222 COVID-19 vaccine. Using immunoSEQ multiplex PCR, the repertoire was profiled, and TCRdb retains in-frame clones only, with some absent. This sample has approximately 200,000 clones; 91% occur once, and the top ten carry approximately 3.7%. The material was peripheral blood, obtained 28 days after the second AZD1222 dose. The receptor set was obtained from an adult who received the AZD1222 COVID-19 vaccine.

The chain joins TRBV28 to TRBJ2-7, with TRBD1 matching 9 bases. V gave up 1 base and J gave up 3 bases; unmatched junction bases: 4. CDR3 length: 15 residues. Per the germline V gene, CDR1 is MDHEN and CDR2 is SYDVKM. CDR3 in amino acids: CASSLSGTGIYEQYF. The CDR3 DNA sequence: TGTGCCAGCAGTTTATCAGGGACAGGGATCTACGAGCAGTACTTC. The full variable domain, its missing parts supplied by reference TRBV28 and TRBJ2-7, is DVKVTQSSRYLVKRTGEKVFLECVQDMDHENMFWYRQDPGLGLRLIYFSYDVKMKEKGDIPEGYSVSREKKERFSLILESASTNQTSMYLCASSLSGTGIYEQYFGPGTRLTVT.

This chain joins TRBV4-2 and TRBJ1-3; weak D call: TRBD1 (6 bases). Looked up from germline, CDR1 is LGHNA and CDR2 is YNFKEQ. V shed 2 bases and J shed 5 bases, with 13 bases lying between them. CDR3 length: 15 residues. CDR3 bases: TGTGCCAGCAGCCAAAGTCAGGGGTTCAGAAACACCATATATTTT. The encoded protein is CASSQSQGFRNTIYF.

CDR3 coding DNA: TGCAGCGTGGGGAGGGGGAGGGACACTGAAGCTTTCTTT. It is translated as CSVGRGRDTEAFF. The chain uses TRBV29-1 and TRBJ1-1, with TRBD1 as a possible D gene (6 bases). Germline CDR1 and CDR2: SQVTM and ANQGSEA. Trimming stripped 6 bases from V and 3 bases from J, with 14 bases between. The CDR3 contains 13 residues.

V is TRBV11-2 and J is TRBJ2-3; 8 bases are a match to TRBD1. Trimming removed 5 bases from V and 4 bases from J; junction bases left unmatched: 8. The CDR3 is made up of 15 amino acids. Germline V CDR1 and CDR2: SGHAT, FQNNGV. The CDR3 is CASSLDRAPADTQYF. CDR3 DNA sequence: TGTGCCAGCAGCCTGGACAGGGCCCCGGCAGATACGCAGTATTTT.

The rearrangement links TRBV7-2 to TRBJ1-3; D gene unclear. The CDR3 length is 16 residues. Germline V gene sequence: CDR1 SGHTA, CDR2 FQGNSA. Trimming shortened V by 5 bases and J by 0 bases, and 14 bases separated the two germline ends. The CDR3 region is CASSPSGPGSGNTIYF. The CDR3 DNA reads as TGTGCCAGCAGCCCCTCCGGACCCGGCTCTGGAAACACCATATATTTT. Complete variable domain (other parts from reference TRBV7-2 and TRBJ1-3): GAGVSQSPSNKVTEKGKDVELRCDPISGHTALYWYRQSLGQGLEFLIYFQGNSAPDKSGLPSDRFSAERTGGSVSTLTIQRTQQEDSAVYLCASSPSGPGSGNTIYFGEGSWLTVV.

The chain has TRBV28 and TRBJ1-5; 9 bases align to TRBD1. The CDR3 runs to 15 residues. V was pared by 6 bases and J by 2 bases, with 5 bases of the junction left unmatched. Germline assignment: CDR1 MDHEN and CDR2 SYDVKM. The CDR3 region is CASSLQGAGNQPQHF. CDR3 sequence (DNA): TGTGCCAGCAGCCTACAGGGGGCCGGCAATCAGCCCCAGCATTTT.

The chain joins TRBV3-1 (or the pseudogene TRBV3-2) to TRBJ2-7; either TRBD1 or TRBD2 may supply D (7 bases each). Germline loops: CDR1 LGHDT, CDR2 YNNKEL (reference sequence). The CDR3 covers 16 residues. Trimming left V 4 bases short and J 3 bases short, with 19 bases between. This chain's CDR3 is CASSLRGASGYYEQYF. CDR3 sequence (DNA): TGTGCCAGCAGCCTCAGGGGGGCTAGCGGCTACTACGAGCAGTACTTC.

In nucleotides, the CDR3 is TGCAGTGCTAGTGCGCGGCTAGCCAAAAACATTCAGTACTTC. It encodes CSASARLAKNIQYF. The chain has TRBV20-1 and TRBJ2-4; unclear D gene. V was clipped by 3 bases and J by 0 bases, with 9 bases between them. Germline V CDR1 and CDR2: DFQATT, SNEGSKA (reference sequence). CDR3 length: 14 amino acids.

The CDR3 nucleotides read TGTGCCAGCAGTTTGAGGGGAGGGGGCGCTGAGCAGTTCTTC. Amino acid sequence: CASSLRGGGAEQFF. The chain links TRBV28 to TRBJ2-1; TRBD1 or TRBD2 may be the D gene (7 bases each). CDR1 is MDHEN and CDR2 is SYDVKM in the germline V gene. The CDR3 is 14 residues long. V was trimmed by 3 bases and J by 9 bases, leaving 15 bases between them.

V and J are TRBV6-6 and TRBJ2-7; tentative D call: TRBD1 (8 bases). This CDR3 spans 16 amino acids. Germline loops: CDR1 MNHNY, CDR2 SVGAGI (reference sequence). V lost 3 bases to trimming and J lost 4 bases, with 19 bases between them. CDR3 sequence: CASSYPNGQGGYEQYF. The CDR3 nucleotides read TGTGCCAGCAGTTATCCCAACGGACAGGGAGGGTACGAGCAGTACTTC.

This clone was counted only a few times. The chain joins TRBV29-1 to TRBJ2-7; D ambiguous. CDR3 length equals 13 residues. V was pared by 4 bases and J by 2 bases, with 12 bases between. Looked up from germline, CDR1 is SQVTM and CDR2 is ANQGSEA. DNA of the CDR3: TGCAGCGTTGGAGGAGTCCTCACCTACGAGCAGTACTTC. It yields the protein CSVGGVLTYEQYF.

The chain employs TRBV19 and TRBJ1-6, with a possible D match to TRBD1 (5 bases). The length of the CDR3 is 14 residues. The germline V gene encodes CDR1 LNHDA and CDR2 SQIVND (reference sequence). V was shortened by 5 bases and J by 6 bases, with 11 bases between the two germline ends. CDR3 DNA: TGTGCCAGTAGTCCCGACAGACGTAATTCACCCCTCCACTTT. This sequence encodes CASSPDRRNSPLHF.

The CDR3 bases are TGTGCCAGCAGCAAAGTAAAAGCTCGGGATCCGAGGGATTCACCCCTCCACTTT. Protein sequence: CASSKVKARDPRDSPLHF. This chain joins TRBV21-1 and TRBJ1-6. TRBV21-1 is a pseudogene. The CDR3 is 18 amino acids.

This chain joins TRBV20-1 and TRBJ2-2; unclear D gene. The germline V gene has CDR1 DFQATT and CDR2 SNEGSKA (reference sequence). The germline V and J ends were trimmed by 6 bases and 6 bases, with 8 bases remaining between them. This CDR3 has 11 amino acids. As DNA, the CDR3 is TGCAGTGCCGCCCAACCCGGGGAGCTGTTTTTT. This translates into CSAAQPGELFF.

The chain uses TRBV15 and TRBJ2-3, with no clear D. The CDR3 totals 15 residues. The V gene lost 1 base and the J gene lost 0 bases, with 8 bases spanning the gap. Germline CDR1 is LNHNV and CDR2 is YYDKDF (reference sequence). The CDR3 protein is CATSRVQTSTDTQYF. The DNA of the CDR3 is TGTGCCACCAGCAGAGTCCAGACTAGCACAGATACGCAGTATTTT.

V is TRBV6-4 and J is TRBJ2-7; D perhaps matches TRBD2 (5 bases). Per the germline V gene, CDR1 is MRHNA and CDR2 is SNTAGT. V was shortened by 4 bases and J by 2 bases, with 12 bases between the two germline ends. The CDR3 consists of 14 residues. CDR3 loop: CASSVTGEAYEQYF. In DNA, the CDR3 is TGTGCCAGCAGTGTAACCGGGGAAGCCTACGAGCAGTACTTC.

The chain links TRBV30 to TRBJ2-1; TRBD2 matches 9 bases. There are 16 residues in the CDR3. The ends lost 5 bases at V and 7 bases at J; junction bases unmatched: 15. Germline loops: CDR1 GTSNPN, CDR2 SVGIG (reference sequence). This chain's CDR3 is CAWYPIWREGRNEQFF. In nucleotides, the CDR3 is TGTGCCTGGTACCCAATCTGGCGGGAGGGCCGGAATGAGCAGTTCTTC.

The gene calls are TRBV7-9 and TRBJ2-3, with D perhaps matching TRBD2 (5 bases). Trimming shortened V by 1 base and J by 4 bases, and 12 bases separated the two germline ends. The CDR3 is 15 residues long. In germline, CDR1 is SEHNR, CDR2 FQNEAQ (reference sequence). The CDR3 DNA reads TGTGCCAGCAGCTTAGGGAGGACCGGGCCAGATACGCAGTATTTT. As protein: CASSLGRTGPDTQYF.

This chain uses TRBV2 with TRBJ2-3, with D tentatively TRBD1 (5 bases). Trimming left V 7 bases short and J 0 bases short, with 11 bases between. There are 14 residues in the CDR3. Germline lookup yields CDR1 SNHLY and CDR2 FYNNEI. CDR3 in DNA: TGTGCCAGCATAGGCAGGGCTAGCACAGATACGCAGTATTTT. Amino acids: CASIGRASTDTQYF.

The V and J genes are TRBV24-1 and TRBJ1-1, with D perhaps matching TRBD1 (5 bases). The length of the CDR3 is 12 residues. Germline loops: CDR1 KGHDR, CDR2 SFDVKD. Trimming left V 9 bases short and J 4 bases short, with 11 bases between. This CDR3 reads CATSQRGTEAFF. The CDR3 DNA is TGTGCCACCTCCCAGAGGGGCACTGAAGCTTTCTTT.

V gene TRBV9 combines with J gene TRBJ1-6; D possibly corresponds to TRBD1 (5 bases). The germline V gene encodes CDR1 SGDLS and CDR2 YYNGEE. V shed 0 bases and J shed 9 bases, with 13 bases lying between them. The CDR3 contains 15 residues. As DNA, the CDR3 is TGTGCCAGCAGCGTAGATCCAGCGAGGGGTTCACCCCTCCACTTT. Its protein is CASSVDPARGSPLHF.

The chain links TRBV5-1 to TRBJ2-7; D remains unclear. Trimming stripped 2 bases from V and 2 bases from J, with 2 bases between. CDR3 size: 11 residues. Per germline, CDR1 SGHRS and CDR2 YFSETQ. CDR3 sequence: CASSFTYEQYF. The CDR3 region has the DNA TGCGCCAGCAGCTTTACCTACGAGCAGTACTTC.

The chain uses TRBV27 and TRBJ2-1; D ambiguous. Germline lookup yields CDR1 MNHEY and CDR2 SMNVEV (reference sequence). The V and J ends lost 3 bases and 8 bases respectively, with 17 bases between them. This CDR3 is built from 15 residues. As DNA, the CDR3 is TGTGCCAGCAGTTTCGGTGCTAGACCTGGGGATGAGCAGTTCTTC. It is translated as CASSFGARPGDEQFF.

The chain recombines TRBV12-3 or TRBV12-4 with TRBJ1-2; no definite D call. V was trimmed by 3 bases and J by 8 bases, leaving 13 bases between them. The CDR3 runs to 13 residues. The CDR3 sequence: CASSFGALVGYTF. For the CDR3, the DNA is TGTGCCAGCAGTTTCGGAGCCTTGGTCGGCTACACCTTC.

This sequence joins TRBV11-3 and TRBJ2-3; 11 bases agree with TRBD2. The ends lost 5 bases at V and 5 bases at J; junction bases unmatched: 3. This CDR3 spans 14 amino acids. The germline V gene encodes CDR1 SGHNT and CDR2 YENEEA. CDR3 bases: TGTGCCAGCAGCCTAGGACTAGCGGGAGATACGCAGTATTTT. This translates into CASSLGLAGDTQYF.

V and J are TRBV7-8 and TRBJ1-6; D is uncertain. The CDR3 has 12 residues. Between the trimmed V and J ends, which lost 1 base and 14 bases, there was a span of 9 bases. Germline lookup yields CDR1 SGHVS and CDR2 FQNEAQ. In nucleotides, the CDR3 is TGTGCCAGCAGCTTAGAAATAGGGTCCCTCCACTTT. Its translation: CASSLEIGSLHF.

The chain combines TRBV11-3 with TRBJ2-4; D uncertain. Germline CDR1 reads SGHNT; CDR2 reads YENEEA. V lost 5 bases and J lost 1, with 15 bases in between. This CDR3 has 16 amino acids. The CDR3 region is CASSPLFDPAKNIQYF. The CDR3, as DNA: TGTGCCAGCAGCCCACTTTTCGACCCGGCCAAAAACATTCAGTACTTC. Supplemented by reference TRBV11-3 and TRBJ2-4, the full variable domain reads EAGVVQSPRYKIIEKKQPVAFWCNPISGHNTLYWYLQNLGQGPELLIRYENEEAVDDSQLPKDRFSAERLKGVDSTLKIQPAELGDSAVYLCASSPLFDPAKNIQYFGAGTRLSVL.

The V call is TRBV9, the J call TRBJ2-1; D might be TRBD2 (6 bases). This CDR3 contains 15 residues. The germline V and J ends were trimmed by 3 bases and 2 bases, with 12 bases remaining between them. Per germline, CDR1 SGDLS and CDR2 YYNGEE. This chain's CDR3 is CASSAGSFPYNEQFF. DNA of the CDR3: TGTGCCAGCAGCGCCGGGAGTTTCCCCTACAATGAGCAGTTCTTC.

In its sample, this clone was seen once. The V call is TRBV6-2 or TRBV6-3, the J call TRBJ1-6; possible D gene TRBD1, 5 bases. Germline CDR1 MNHEY, CDR2 SVGEGT. V lost 0 bases and J lost 10, with 13 bases in between. This CDR3 comprises 15 residues. The CDR3 spells CASSYSKGVGSPLHF. The CDR3 DNA sequence: TGTGCCAGCAGTTACTCGAAAGGGGTGGGCTCACCCCTCCACTTT.

The chain uses TRBV6-6 and TRBJ2-5; 9 bases match TRBD1. Trimming took 6 bases from V and 1 from J; bases not matched to a gene: 6. The V gene's germline CDR1 is MNHNY and CDR2 SVGAGI (reference sequence). The CDR3 covers 15 residues. Here the CDR3 DNA reads TGTGCCAGCAGGGGGACAGGGACCCCCCAAGAGACCCAGTACTTC. This translates into CASRGTGTPQETQYF.